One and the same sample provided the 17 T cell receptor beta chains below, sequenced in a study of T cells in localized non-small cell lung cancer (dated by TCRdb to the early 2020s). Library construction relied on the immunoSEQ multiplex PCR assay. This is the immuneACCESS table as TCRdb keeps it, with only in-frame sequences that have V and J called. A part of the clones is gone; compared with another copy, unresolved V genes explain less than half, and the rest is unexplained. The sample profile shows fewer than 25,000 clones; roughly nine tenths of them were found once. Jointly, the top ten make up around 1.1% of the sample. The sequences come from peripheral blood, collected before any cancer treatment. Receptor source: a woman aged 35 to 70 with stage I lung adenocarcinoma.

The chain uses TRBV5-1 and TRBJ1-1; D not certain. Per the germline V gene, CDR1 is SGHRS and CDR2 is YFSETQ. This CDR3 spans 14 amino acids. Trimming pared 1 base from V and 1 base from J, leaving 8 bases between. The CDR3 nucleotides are TGCGCCAGCAGCTTGTCTGCGGGGAACACTGAAGCTTTCTTT. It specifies CASSLSAGNTEAFF.

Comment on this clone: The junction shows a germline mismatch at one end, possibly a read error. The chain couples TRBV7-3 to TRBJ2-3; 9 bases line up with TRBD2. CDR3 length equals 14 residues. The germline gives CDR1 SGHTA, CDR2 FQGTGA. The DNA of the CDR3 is TGTGCCAGCAGCCCCGGGACTAGCAGAGATACGCAGTATTTT. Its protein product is CASSPGTSRDTQYF.

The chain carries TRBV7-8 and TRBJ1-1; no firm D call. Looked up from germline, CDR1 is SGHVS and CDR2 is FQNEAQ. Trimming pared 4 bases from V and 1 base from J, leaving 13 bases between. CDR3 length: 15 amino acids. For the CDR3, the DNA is TGTGCCAGCAGCTCGCATTGGGGAGAGAACACTGAAGCTTTCTTT. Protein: CASSSHWGENTEAFF.

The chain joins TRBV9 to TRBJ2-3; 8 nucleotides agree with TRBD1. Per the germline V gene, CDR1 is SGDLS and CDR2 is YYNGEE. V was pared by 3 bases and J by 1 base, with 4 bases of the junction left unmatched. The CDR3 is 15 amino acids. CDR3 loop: CASSAMTGGTDTQYF. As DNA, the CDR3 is TGTGCCAGCAGCGCGATGACAGGGGGCACAGATACGCAGTATTTT.

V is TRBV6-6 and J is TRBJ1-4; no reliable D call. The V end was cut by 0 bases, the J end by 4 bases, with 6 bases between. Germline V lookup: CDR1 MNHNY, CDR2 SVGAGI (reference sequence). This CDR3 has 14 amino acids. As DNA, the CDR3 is TGTGCCAGCAGTTACTCAGGGTTTAATGAAAAACTGTTTTTT. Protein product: CASSYSGFNEKLFF.

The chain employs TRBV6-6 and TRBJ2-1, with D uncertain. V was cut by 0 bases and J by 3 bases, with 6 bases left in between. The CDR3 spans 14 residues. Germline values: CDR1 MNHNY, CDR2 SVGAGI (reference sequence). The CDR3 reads CASSYSPNYNEQFF. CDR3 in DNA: TGTGCCAGCAGTTACTCCCCCAACTACAATGAGCAGTTCTTC.

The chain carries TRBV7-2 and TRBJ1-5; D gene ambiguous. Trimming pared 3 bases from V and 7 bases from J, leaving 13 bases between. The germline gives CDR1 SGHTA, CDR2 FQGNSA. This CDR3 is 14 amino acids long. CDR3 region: CASSLSAQDQPQHF. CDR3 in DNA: TGTGCCAGCAGCTTGTCCGCCCAGGACCAGCCCCAGCATTTT.

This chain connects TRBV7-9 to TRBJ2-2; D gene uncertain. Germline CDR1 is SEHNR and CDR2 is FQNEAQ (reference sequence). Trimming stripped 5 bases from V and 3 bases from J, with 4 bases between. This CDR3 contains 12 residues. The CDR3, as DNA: TGTGCCAGCAGCCAGGACACCGGGGAGCTGTTTTTT. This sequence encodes CASSQDTGELFF.

The CDR3 sequence is CASSFRGTDTQYF. DNA for the CDR3: TGTGCCAGCAGCTTTCGGGGCACAGATACGCAGTATTTT. The V and J genes are TRBV5-6 and TRBJ2-3, with D uncertain. Germline V gives CDR1 SGHDT, CDR2 YYEEEE. V was cut by 2 bases and J by 1 base, with 5 bases left in between. The CDR3 is 13 residues long.

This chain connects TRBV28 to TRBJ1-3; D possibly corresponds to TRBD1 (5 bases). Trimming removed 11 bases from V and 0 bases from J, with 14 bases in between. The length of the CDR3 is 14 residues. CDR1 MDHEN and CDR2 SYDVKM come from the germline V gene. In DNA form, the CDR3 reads TGTGCCGGGGGGAATCGGGGCTCTGGAAACACCATATATTTT. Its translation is CAGGNRGSGNTIYF.

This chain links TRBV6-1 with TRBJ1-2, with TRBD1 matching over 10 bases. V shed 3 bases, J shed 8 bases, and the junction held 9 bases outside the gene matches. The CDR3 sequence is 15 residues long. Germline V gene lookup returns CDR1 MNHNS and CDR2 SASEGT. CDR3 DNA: TGTGCCAGCAGTGAGGCGATTGGACAGGGGGGAGGCTACACCTTC. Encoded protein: CASSEAIGQGGGYTF.

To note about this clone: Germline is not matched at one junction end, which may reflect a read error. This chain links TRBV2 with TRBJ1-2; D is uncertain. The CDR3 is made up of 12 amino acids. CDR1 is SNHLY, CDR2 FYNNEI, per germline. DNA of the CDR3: TGTGCCAGCAGTCGTGATTTGGGTGGCTACAACTTC. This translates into CASSRDLGGYNF.

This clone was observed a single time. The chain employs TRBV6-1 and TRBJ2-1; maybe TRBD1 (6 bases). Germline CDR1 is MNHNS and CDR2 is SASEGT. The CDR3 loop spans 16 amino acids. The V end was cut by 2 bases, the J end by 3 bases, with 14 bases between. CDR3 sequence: CASSELLGHRYNEQFF. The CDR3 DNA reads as TGTGCCAGCAGTGAACTATTGGGACACCGCTACAATGAGCAGTTCTTC.

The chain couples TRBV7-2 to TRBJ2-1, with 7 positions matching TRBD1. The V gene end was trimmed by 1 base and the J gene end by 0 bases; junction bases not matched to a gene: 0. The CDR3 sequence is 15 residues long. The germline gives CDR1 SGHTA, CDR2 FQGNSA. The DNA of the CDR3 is TGTGCCAGCAGCTTAGGGGACAGCTCCTACAATGAGCAGTTCTTC. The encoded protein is CASSLGDSSYNEQFF.

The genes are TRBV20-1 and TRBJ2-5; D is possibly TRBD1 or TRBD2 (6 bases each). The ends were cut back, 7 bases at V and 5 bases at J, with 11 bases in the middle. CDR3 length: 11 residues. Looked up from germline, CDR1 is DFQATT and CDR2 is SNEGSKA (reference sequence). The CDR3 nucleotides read TGCAGTGAAGGGGGGAGGGAGACCCAGTACTTC. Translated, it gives CSEGGRETQYF.

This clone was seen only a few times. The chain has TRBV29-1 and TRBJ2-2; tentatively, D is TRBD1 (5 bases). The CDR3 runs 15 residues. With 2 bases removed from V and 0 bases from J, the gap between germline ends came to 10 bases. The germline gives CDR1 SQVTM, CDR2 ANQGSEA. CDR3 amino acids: CSVETGATNTGELFF. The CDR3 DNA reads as TGCAGCGTTGAAACAGGAGCCACGAACACCGGGGAGCTGTTTTTT.

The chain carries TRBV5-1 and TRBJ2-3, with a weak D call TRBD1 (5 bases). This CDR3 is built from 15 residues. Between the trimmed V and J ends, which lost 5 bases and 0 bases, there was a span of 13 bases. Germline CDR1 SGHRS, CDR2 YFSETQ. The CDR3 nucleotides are TGCGCCAGCAGGGCACAGGTCACTAGCACAGATACGCAGTATTTT. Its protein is CASRAQVTSTDTQYF.